The 25 T cell receptor beta chains reported below all come from one sample, sequenced in a study of breast tumors, draining lymph nodes, adjacent tissues. TCRdb passed the multiplex PCR reads through MiXCR, listing each CDR3 protein once. This table holds roughly 80,000 distinct CDR3 sequences, roughly 20% found once. Samples came from axillary lymph nodes draining the breast cancer. The sequenced sample was axillary lymph node tissue. Every receptor here comes from a female donor with breast cancer. Some clones in this sample may be carry-over from other donors' samples.

This clonotype has only a few counts. This rearrangement joins TRBV4-3 to TRBJ1-5; D possibly corresponds to TRBD1 (5 bases). V lost 0 bases, J lost 12 bases, and 12 bases lay in between. CDR3 length: 13 residues. CDR1 is LGHNA and CDR2 is YSLEER in the germline V gene. CDR3 DNA sequence: TGCGCCAGCAGCCAAGACTCCCAGGGAAGCCAGCATTTT. It specifies CASSQDSQGSQHF.

This clonotype was detected ten times or more. This chain links TRBV6-2 or TRBV6-3 with TRBJ2-3; 9 nucleotides agree with TRBD2. CDR1 and CDR2 (germline): MNHEY, SVGEGT. Losses at the gene ends were 2 bases for V and 10 bases for J; bases not matched to a gene: 7. The CDR3 is 14 amino acids. The CDR3 is CASSYAGGPASQYF. CDR3 in DNA: TGTGCCAGCAGTTACGCGGGAGGGCCCGCCTCGCAGTATTTT.

This clonotype was observed many times. The chain joins TRBV5-1 to TRBJ2-1, with 9 bases matching TRBD2. Germline CDR1 SGHRS, CDR2 YFSETQ. With V trimmed by 5 bases and J by 9 bases, 12 bases remained unmatched. The CDR3 covers 15 residues. CDR3 amino acids: CASRASGRSSGEQFF. The CDR3, as DNA: TGCGCCAGCAGGGCGAGCGGGAGGTCCTCAGGTGAGCAGTTCTTC.

This clonotype was seen ten or more times. V is TRBV5-1 and J is TRBJ2-3; 9 nucleotides line up with TRBD2. J lost 5 bases, V lost 0 bases, and 7 bases had no gene match. The CDR3 has 16 amino acids. The germline V gene has CDR1 SGHRS and CDR2 YFSETQ. CDR3 DNA: TGCGCCAGCAGCTTGGTTGGCGGGAGGGCCGGAGATACGCAGTATTTT. It translates to CASSLVGGRAGDTQYF.

Ten or more counts support this clonotype. This chain links TRBV10-3 with TRBJ2-2; D unresolved. Trimming cost V 3 bases and J 1 base, with 12 bases left between them. There are 16 residues in the CDR3. Germline CDR1 reads ENHRY; CDR2 reads SYGVKD. The DNA for the CDR3 is TGTGCCATCAGTGAACCAGGACCGATGAACACCGGGGAGCTGTTTTTT. Protein: CAISEPGPMNTGELFF.

DNA of the CDR3: TGTGCCAGCAGTTACGCCTCCTACGAGCAGTACTTC. Translating gives CASSYASYEQYF. V usage is TRBV6-2 or TRBV6-3 and J usage is TRBJ2-7; D gene unclear. Germline CDR1 and CDR2: MNHEY and SVGEGT. This CDR3 has 12 residues. Trimming cost V 2 bases and J 0 bases, with 2 bases left between them.

This clonotype was recorded at least ten times. The chain couples TRBV14 to TRBJ2-3, with no clear D. With 3 bases removed from V and 3 bases from J, the gap between germline ends came to 7 bases. The CDR3 covers 13 residues. Looked up from germline, CDR1 is SGHDN and CDR2 is FVKESK. The DNA of the CDR3 is TGTGCCAGCAGCCAGCTAGTAACAGATACGCAGTATTTT. Amino acid sequence: CASSQLVTDTQYF.

This clonotype was counted many times. The chain employs TRBV19 and TRBJ2-5; no clear D. Trimming took 1 base from V and 5 from J, leaving 2 bases between them. CDR3 length: 11 amino acids. The germline CDR1 and CDR2 sequences are LNHDA and SQIVND (reference sequence). CDR3 nucleotides: TGTGCCAGTAGTATAGCGGAGACCCAGTACTTC. Its translation is CASSIAETQYF.

This clonotype was seen repeatedly, ten times or more. The chain couples TRBV27 to TRBJ1-6; TRBD1 might be the D (5 bases). V gave up 2 bases and J gave up 10 bases, with 18 bases separating them. This CDR3 has 16 residues. CDR1 and CDR2 (germline): MNHEY, SMNVEV (reference sequence). The CDR3 region is CASSLTRGGLKSPLHF. The CDR3 DNA reads TGTGCCAGCAGTTTAACTCGGGGCGGGCTAAAGTCACCCCTCCACTTT.

There are many counts of this clonotype. One junction end disagrees with the germline gene, perhaps due to a read error. The chain employs TRBV12-5 and TRBJ2-5, with D unclear. Germline V gene data show CDR1 as LGHNT and CDR2 as FRNRAP. The CDR3 has 11 amino acids. This CDR3 is CASGLPPSQVF. The DNA of the CDR3 is TGTGCTAGTGGTTTGCCCCCGAGTCAGGTCTTC.

This clonotype was seen just once. V and J are TRBV27 and TRBJ2-2; D possibly corresponds to TRBD2 (7 bases). The CDR3 extends over 16 amino acids. Germline assignment: CDR1 MNHEY and CDR2 SMNVEV (reference sequence). V shed 2 bases and J shed 0 bases, with 10 bases lying between them. CDR3 loop: CASSLGRGPNTGELFF. Written as DNA, the CDR3 is TGTGCCAGCAGTTTAGGGCGGGGGCCGAACACCGGGGAGCTGTTTTTT.

This clonotype was recorded many times. This chain uses TRBV7-2 with TRBJ1-4, with 11 bases lining up with TRBD1. J was trimmed by 7 bases and V by 5 bases; bases with no gene match: 3. The CDR3 length is 14 residues. CDR1 SGHTA and CDR2 FQGNSA come from the germline V gene. The CDR3 loop is CASSTDRGPEKLFF. The CDR3 coding sequence is TGTGCCAGCAGCACGGACAGGGGGCCTGAAAAACTGTTTTTT.

There are many counts of this clonotype. This chain links TRBV11-3 with TRBJ2-5, with D possibly being TRBD1 or TRBD2 (6 bases each). The germline V gene encodes CDR1 SGHNT and CDR2 YENEEA. The CDR3 loop spans 13 amino acids. V shed 8 bases and J shed 4 bases, with 14 bases lying between them. CDR3 DNA: TGTGCCAGCGAGGGGGGAGGAGCAGAGACCCAGTACTTC. It encodes CASEGGGAETQYF.

Ten or more counts support this clonotype. The genes are TRBV6-5 and TRBJ2-1; 13 bases fit TRBD2. The CDR3 extends over 15 amino acids. The trim removed 5 bases at V and 6 bases at J, leaving 4 bases unmatched. The germline V gene encodes CDR1 MNHEY and CDR2 SVGAGI. Here the CDR3 reads CASSRLAGGLNEQFF. The CDR3 DNA is TGTGCCAGCAGTCGACTAGCGGGAGGACTCAATGAGCAGTTCTTC.

Details on this clonotype: Possible read error: a much larger clone is one base away. The chain combines TRBV12-3 or TRBV12-4 with TRBJ2-5; D might be TRBD1 (6 bases). This CDR3 is 14 amino acids long. For the CDR3, the DNA is TGTGCCGGCAGTTGGGACATTCTGCGAGAGACCCAGTACTTC. Amino acid sequence: CAGSWDILRETQYF.

This clonotype was detected ten times or more. The gene calls are TRBV20-1 and TRBJ2-2, with D hard to call. Trimming shortened V by 2 bases and J by 8 bases, and 12 bases separated the two germline ends. This CDR3 spans 13 amino acids. From germline, CDR1 is DFQATT and CDR2 SNEGSKA (reference sequence). This CDR3 is CSARRVSGGELFF. CDR3 in DNA: TGCAGTGCTAGAAGAGTCTCCGGGGGGGAGCTGTTTTTT.

This clonotype was seen many times. V gene TRBV6-6 combines with J gene TRBJ2-3, with 7 positions matching TRBD2. Germline V gives CDR1 MNHNY, CDR2 SVGAGI (reference sequence). This CDR3 region has 14 residues. After removal of 4 bases from V and 4 bases from J, the junction contained 5 bases not matched to a gene. CDR3 nucleotide sequence: TGTGCCAGCAGTTTTGGACTAGACCCAGATACGCAGTATTTT. This gives the protein CASSFGLDPDTQYF.

This clonotype was detected ten times or more. At one end, the junction sequence differs from germline, possibly due to a read error. This rearrangement joins TRBV19 to TRBJ1-2, with D perhaps TRBD1 (5 bases). The CDR3 sequence is 17 residues long. The germline V gene has CDR1 LNHDA and CDR2 SQIVND (reference sequence). The CDR3 sequence is CASSIRGLSNPYYRYTF. Written as DNA, the CDR3 is TGTGCCAGTAGTATTAGGGGACTCTCTAATCCCTACTATCGCTACACCTTC.

This clonotype has ten or more counts. One junction end disagrees with the germline gene, perhaps due to a read error. The rearrangement uses TRBV7-7 and TRBJ2-3; D may match TRBD1 or TRBD2 (5 bases each). The CDR3 covers 13 residues. Germline V CDR1 and CDR2: SSHAT, FNYEAQ (reference sequence). As DNA, the CDR3 is TGTGCTAGCAGTCAAGGTTGGGGGGATACGCAGTATTTT. Encoded protein: CASSQGWGDTQYF.

At least ten counts were recorded for this clonotype. V and J are TRBV9 and TRBJ2-2; D uncertain. CDR3 size: 12 residues. Trimming pared 0 bases from V and 7 bases from J, leaving 4 bases between. Looked up from germline, CDR1 is SGDLS and CDR2 is YYNGEE. CDR3 sequence: CASSVEFGELFF. The CDR3 DNA reads TGTGCCAGCAGCGTAGAGTTCGGGGAGCTGTTTTTT.

This clonotype has more than one count but fewer than ten. The V call is TRBV30, the J call TRBJ1-2; the match to TRBD1 covers 9 bases. The CDR3 extends over 14 amino acids. Germline CDR1 GTSNPN, CDR2 SVGIG (reference sequence). J gave up 1 base and V 4 bases, and 4 bases lay outside the gene matches. The CDR3 spells CAWTRTGVNYGYTF. For the CDR3, the DNA is TGTGCCTGGACGAGGACAGGGGTTAACTATGGCTACACCTTC.

In regard to this clonotype: A much larger clonotype is one base distant, so this may be a read error. The conserved phenylalanine or tryptophan normally closing the CDR3 is absent here, so this likely arose from a read error. J is TRBJ1-5 and V is TRBV7-2; possible D gene TRBD1, 5 bases. The germline V gene encodes CDR1 SGHTA and CDR2 FQGNSA. This CDR3 region has 13 residues. V gave up 5 bases and J gave up 5 bases, with 10 bases separating them. DNA of the CDR3: TGTGCCAGCAGCCTACTGGGGGATCAGCCCCAGCATCTT. Translation gives CASSLLGDQPQHL.

This clonotype was recorded at least ten times. The DNA of the CDR3 is TGTGCCATCAGTCGGGGGGGGGATCAGCCCCAGCATTTT. Residues: CAISRGGDQPQHF. The chain employs TRBV10-3 and TRBJ1-5; perhaps TRBD1 as D (5 bases). Germline V gives CDR1 ENHRY, CDR2 SYGVKD. CDR3 size: 13 residues. With 5 bases removed from V and 5 bases from J, the gap between germline ends came to 10 bases.

Notes on this clonotype: This clone may be a read error of a much larger clone one base away. V usage is TRBV3-1 and J usage is TRBJ2-7; no clear D gene. The CDR3 sequence is 11 residues long. Trimming removed 3 bases from V and 6 bases from J, with 6 bases in between. Germline V CDR1 and CDR2: LGHDT, YNNKEL (reference sequence). The CDR3 sequence: CASSHPFEQYF. DNA of the CDR3: TGTGCCAGCAGCCATCCCTTCGAGCAGTACTTC.

The chain combines TRBV28 with TRBJ2-7; D is possibly TRBD1 (6 bases). Trimming took off 2 bases at V and 3 bases at J, with 11 bases between the two ends. Per germline, CDR1 MDHEN and CDR2 SYDVKM. The CDR3 runs to 14 residues. The CDR3 loop reads CASSLQGMVYEQYF. As DNA, the CDR3 is TGTGCCAGCAGTTTACAGGGGATGGTCTACGAGCAGTACTTC.